A single TCR beta chain is shown here with its context. Original processing notes: The assay estimated nucleated cells by amplifying reference gene primers. Sequencing was performed with immunoSEQ multiplex PCR; in TCRdb, only in-frame clones are kept and a portion is missing. For V, J and clone size, that table is used; D and trimming come from the DNA. This table has hundreds of thousands of clones, about nine tenths appearing once. The CDR3 totals 17 residues. V was pared by 1 base and J by 0 bases, with 14 bases between. From germline, CDR1 is LNHDA and CDR2 SQIVND (reference sequence). This sample is drawn from a study of blood T cell repertoires in COVID-19. Study-wide context: Whether acute or convalescent, the COVID-19 samples came from the United States, Italy and Spain. From T cells, B-cell-depleted T cells, or PBMCs came the material, which was cDNA or gDNA.

The source of this sequence is a man aged 18 to 29 with active or convalescent COVID-19. Sequenced input: peripheral blood. V is TRBV19 and J is TRBJ2-3; D may be TRBD2 (6 bases). In DNA, the CDR3 is TGTGCCAGTAGTATAGTTGGGCCTAGCGTCAGCACAGATACGCAGTATTTT. Encoded protein: CASSIVGPSVSTDTQYF.